Only one count was recorded for the clone carrying this T cell receptor (beta chain). The antigen is undetermined. These data come from a study of T cell clones after liver transplantation. The CDR3 has 21 amino acids. With V trimmed by 0 bases and J by 0 bases, 16 bases remained unmatched. The germline V gene has CDR1 SGHTA and CDR2 FQGNSA. Data came from immunoSEQ multiplex PCR; TCRdb stores just in-frame clones and leaves some out. Here the sample spans approximately 100,000 clones, 75% to 90% being singletons. General observations from the study: Post-transplant, graft-donor-reactive CD4 TCRbeta sequences in blood dropped significantly in most of the 8 subjects.

V usage is TRBV7-2 and J usage is TRBJ2-1, with 8 bases that match TRBD2. The sample in question was CD4+ T cells from blood, obtained before liver transplant. The sequence was obtained from a human donor who received a liver transplant. CDR3 sequence: CASSLALGGAGGMSSYNEQFF. The CDR3 coding sequence is TGTGCCAGCAGCTTAGCTCTCGGTGGCGCGGGGGGCATGAGCTCCTACAATGAGCAGTTCTTC.